A single sample is the source of the 9 T cell receptor beta chains below, sequenced in a study of lymphopenia after photon versus proton radiotherapy. Using immunoSEQ multiplex PCR, the repertoire was profiled, and TCRdb retains in-frame clones only, with some absent. Of some 40,000 clones listed, around 90% are singletons. Sequences were derived from peripheral blood, sampled from a patient treated with photon-based radiotherapy. Receptors were obtained from a man aged 60 to 69 with cholangiocarcinoma.

The V call is TRBV11-2, the J call TRBJ1-5; TRBD1 might be the D (5 bases). Between the trimmed V and J ends, which lost 1 base and 0 bases, there was a span of 13 bases. The germline CDR1 and CDR2 sequences are SGHAT and FQNNGV. The CDR3 has 17 amino acids. CDR3 amino acids: CASSLGDYQDSNQPQHF. In DNA form, the CDR3 reads TGTGCCAGCAGCTTAGGGGACTACCAGGATAGCAATCAGCCCCAGCATTTT.

The chain uses TRBV28 and TRBJ1-2; TRBD1 matches at 7 bases. V lost 10 bases to trimming and J lost 0 bases; unmatched junction nucleotides: 14. This CDR3 region has 16 residues. Germline CDR1 is MDHEN and CDR2 is SYDVKM. CDR3 DNA: TGTGCCATCTCTGACAGGGAAGTTAACCCTAACTATGGCTACACCTTC. Translated: CAISDREVNPNYGYTF.

This clone has only one observation. V usage is TRBV5-1 and J usage is TRBJ2-2; TRBD1 might be the D (6 bases). Trimming took off 0 bases at V and 0 bases at J, with 12 bases between the two ends. CDR1 and CDR2 (germline): SGHRS, YFSETQ. This CDR3 comprises 17 residues. The CDR3 DNA sequence: TGCGCCAGCAGCTTGGCCCTAGGGGGTCCGAACACCGGGGAGCTGTTTTTT. It codes for CASSLALGGPNTGELFF. Complete variable domain (other parts from reference TRBV5-1 and TRBJ2-2): KAGVTQTPRYLIKTRGQQVTLSCSPISGHRSVSWYQQTPGQGLQFLFEYFSETQRNKGNFPGRFSGRQFSNSRSEMNVSTLELGDSALYLCASSLALGGPNTGELFFGEGSRLTVL.

This clone occurred a few times. The rearrangement uses TRBV4-2 and TRBJ2-1; no reliable D call. Trimming removed 3 bases from V and 6 bases from J, with 6 bases in between. The germline CDR1 and CDR2 sequences are LGHNA and YNFKEQ. The CDR3 has 12 residues. The CDR3 bases are TGTGCCAGCAGCCAGCTGGTCAATGAGCAGTTCTTC. Translation gives CASSQLVNEQFF.

The rearrangement links TRBV19 to TRBJ1-2; D gene unclear. The CDR3 loop spans 16 amino acids. Germline CDR1 and CDR2: LNHDA and SQIVND (reference sequence). Trimming took 3 bases from V and 5 from J, leaving 19 bases between them. CDR3 bases: TGTGCCAGTAGTATGGCGAGCATAGGCGAATTTTATGGCTACACCTTC. It is translated as CASSMASIGEFYGYTF.

The chain carries TRBV5-1 and TRBJ2-3, with 10 bases identical to TRBD2. The CDR3 has 16 amino acids. J gave up 2 bases and V 4 bases, and 7 bases lay outside the gene matches. Per the germline V gene, CDR1 is SGHRS and CDR2 is YFSETQ. CDR3 in DNA: TGCGCCAGCAGCCATGGACTAGCGGACCCCACAGATACGCAGTATTTT. Translated: CASSHGLADPTDTQYF.

The J gene is TRBJ1-6, the V gene TRBV18; D remains ambiguous. V lost 6 bases and J lost 8, with 14 bases in between. CDR1 and CDR2 (germline): KGHSH, LQKENI. This CDR3 region has 14 residues. The CDR3 protein is CASSRQKEDSPLHF. The CDR3 coding sequence is TGTGCCAGCTCCCGGCAGAAAGAGGATTCACCCCTCCACTTT.

This clone was recorded once. The chain uses TRBV28 and TRBJ2-7, with 10 bases aligning to TRBD1. The CDR3 has 15 residues. With 4 bases clipped from V and 7 bases from J, the junction kept 10 bases outside the gene matches. The V gene's germline CDR1 is MDHEN and CDR2 SYDVKM. The CDR3 nucleotides are TGTGCCAGCAGTTCCGCCGGGACAGGGGTGAGGGAGCAGTACTTC. Its protein is CASSSAGTGVREQYF.

This rearrangement joins TRBV5-6 to TRBJ1-2; D is possibly TRBD1 (5 bases). Looked up from germline, CDR1 is SGHDT and CDR2 is YYEEEE. Trimming removed 5 bases from V and 7 bases from J, with 9 bases in between. CDR3 size: 11 residues. CDR3 DNA sequence: TGTGCCAGCAGATTCAGGGTTGGCTACACCTTC. It encodes CASRFRVGYTF. Full variable domain (outside the CDR3, taken from reference TRBV5-6 and TRBJ1-2): DAGVTQSPTHLIKTRGQQVTLRCSPKSGHDTVSWYQQALGQGPQFIFQYYEEEERQRGNFPDRFSGHQFPNYSSELNVNALLLGDSALYLCASRFRVGYTFGSGTRLTVV.